This T cell receptor (beta chain) was sequenced for a study of post-analysis software for immune sequencing data. Findings and limits, study-wide: Significantly lower normalized Chao1 diversity was seen in multiple sclerosis patients than in controls. Patients showed TRBV5-6, TRBV5-1 and TRBV20-1 among a handful of TRBV segments more frequent than in controls.

This CDR3 region has 13 residues. Germline values: CDR1 SGHAT, CDR2 FQNNGV. The ends were cut back, 3 bases at V and 2 bases at J, with 8 bases in the middle. Details on this clonotype: The target antigen is unknown.

TCR beta libraries were prepared from cDNA with unique molecular identifiers. TCRdb re-called the PCR reads with MiXCR, one entry per CDR3 protein. Of hundreds of thousands of distinct CDR3 sequences listed, over 45% are singletons. The gene calls are TRBV11-2 and TRBJ2-7, with D unresolved. The material sequenced was blood. The clonotype originates from a girl aged 2-10 years with multiple sclerosis. The CDR3 protein is CASSLDGAYEQYF. The DNA for the CDR3 is TGTGCCAGCAGCTTGGACGGTGCCTACGAGCAGTACTTC.